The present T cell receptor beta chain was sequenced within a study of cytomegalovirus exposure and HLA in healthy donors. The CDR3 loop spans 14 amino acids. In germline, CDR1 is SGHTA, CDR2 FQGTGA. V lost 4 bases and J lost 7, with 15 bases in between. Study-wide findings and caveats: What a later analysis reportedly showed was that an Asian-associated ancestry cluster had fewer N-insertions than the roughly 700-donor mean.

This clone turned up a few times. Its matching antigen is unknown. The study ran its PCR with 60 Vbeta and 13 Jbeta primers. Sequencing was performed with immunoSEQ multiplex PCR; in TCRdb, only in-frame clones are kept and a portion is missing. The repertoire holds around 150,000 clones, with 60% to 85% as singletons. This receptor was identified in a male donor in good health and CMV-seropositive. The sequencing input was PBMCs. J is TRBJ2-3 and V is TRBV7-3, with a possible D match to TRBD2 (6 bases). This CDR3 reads CASSSGSGANTQYF. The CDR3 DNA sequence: TGTGCCAGCAGCTCAGGTAGCGGTGCGAATACGCAGTATTTT.